The T cell receptor (beta chain) under discussion was sequenced for a study of CD8 T cells in ankylosing spondylitis. Study observations and caveats: Ankylosing spondylitis blood seemed to carry a telltale TCR beta motif made of about 8 highly homologous variants.

In the case of this clonotype: Its matching antigen is unknown.

TCRdb reanalysed the 5' RACE reads using MiXCR and keeps one entry per CDR3 protein. The sample has around 440,000 distinct CDR3 sequences, 15% to 20% seen once. In germline, CDR1 is LNHDA, CDR2 SQIVND (reference sequence). Trimming cost V 5 bases and J 4 bases, with 16 bases left between them. CDR3 length: 15 amino acids. The sequence was obtained from a male donor with ankylosing spondylitis. Sequencing was performed on blood, either unsorted or a sorted T cell fraction (not recorded which). This sequence joins TRBV19 and TRBJ2-3; D perhaps matches TRBD2 (5 bases). The CDR3: CASSSGRGLADTQYF. CDR3 nucleotides: TGTGCCAGTAGTTCAGGACGCGGGTTGGCAGATACGCAGTATTTT.